The source of this TCR beta chain is a study of blood T cell repertoires in COVID-19 (dated by TCRdb to 2018 to 2021). Regarding the study in general: Samples from collaborators originated in the United States, Italy and Spain and spanned both the acute and convalescent phases of COVID-19. The material from the prospective study consisted of cDNA or gDNA derived from T cells, B-cell-depleted T cells, or PBMCs. Deeply sampled blood TCRbeta repertoires from subjects exposed to, actively infected with, or recovered from COVID-19 were included in the dataset. A freely available public database, intended as a resource for researchers studying the immune response to SARS-CoV-2, is where the repertoires were released. Samples came from the ongoing ImmuneRACE study (first 160 participants) plus 1,254 subjects from 6 global collaborators. Nearly every sample came with metadata listing a de-identified subject ID, COVID-19 status, age in years and sex. HLA class I and class II types, where available, came from metadata supplied by the sample provider rather than from assay-based typing. What the authors observed across the whole study: The quantity of clinical and demographic metadata differed by source and by participant and was supplied without curation.

Points on this clone: Its target antigen remains unknown. Per-nucleotide qualities are absent, and no much larger clonotype sits a single base away.

The collaborating institutions used their own protocols to collect whole blood in K2EDTA tubes. Collaborator samples were shipped for TCRbeta analysis as frozen whole blood, isolated PBMCs, or DNA extracted from either sample type. TCRbeta CDR3 regions were amplified from genomic DNA using the immunoSEQ Assay, a bias-controlled multiplex PCR. The authors' analysis ran thus. The number of nucleated cells in each sample was estimated from the amplification of reference gene primers within the assay. To quantify the absolute abundance of each unique TCRbeta CDR3 rearrangement, sequence reads were collapsed and filtered. Productive Simpson clonality was computed per sample as the square root of Simpson's diversity index over productive rearrangements. Drawn from immuneACCESS, this table holds only the in-frame rearrangements with V and J called that TCRdb kept. Clones are partly lost; checked studies trace under half to an unresolved V gene and leave the rest unexplained. V, J and clone size are taken as reported in that table, and D and trimming were inferred from the DNA itself. This sample comprises 200,000 to 250,000 clones, around four fifths of them detected only once. The ten largest clonotypes hold about 20% of the sample.

This receptor was obtained from a man aged 30-40 years with active or convalescent COVID-19. The sequencing input was peripheral blood.

The DNA reads TGTGCCAGCAGTTCTTCAGGTGAAGCTTTCTTT. Its coded protein is CASSSSGEAFF. Recombination linked TRBV28 to TRBJ1-1, with no reliable assignment of the D segment. The cysteine opens and the phenylalanine closes a CDR3 of 11 amino acids. Only the CDR3 portion is preserved as DNA: 33 bases, with reading frame beginning at the first base. The germline V gene sets CDR1 to MDHEN and CDR2 to SYDVKM. V loses 4 bases of germline sequence and J loses 7 bases, and the interval between the two ends is 7 bases.